A selection of T cell receptor beta chains follows, all from one sample in a study of cytomegalovirus exposure and HLA in healthy donors. TCRdb's copy holds only in-frame clones and misses some; the assay was immunoSEQ multiplex PCR. The sample holds 150,000 to 200,000 clones, roughly 83% seen once. The specimen was PBMCs. Every receptor here comes from a woman between 50 and 59 years old in good health and CMV-seronegative. The CDR3 runs from the conserved cysteine through the conserved F or W. Fields, in order: J gene, clone size, V gene, D gene, CDR3 DNA, CDR3 protein. The D gene is left open where the match is weak. A clone size is listed for some rows: how often the clone was seen (once, few, many), or a class if it is expanded.

>TRBJ2-3|.|TRBV2|TRBD2
TGTGCCAGAGGAACTAGCGGGAGCCAGGATACGCAGTATTTT
CARGTSGSQDTQYF
>TRBJ2-3|.|TRBV4-3|TRBD2
TGCGCCAGCAGCCAGGGGATCGGGATTAGCGGGGCGGCCGCAGATACGCAGTATTTT
CASSQGIGISGAAADTQYF
>TRBJ2-1|.|TRBV18|.
TGTGCCAGCTCACCACGGTTAGGGACTCTGGAGAGAAATGAGCAGTTCTTC
CASSPRLGTLERNEQFF
>TRBJ1-2|.|TRBV5-1|.
TGCGCCAGCAGCGTCCGTGGGGGGGTACCCTATGGCTACACCTTC
CASSVRGGVPYGYTF
>TRBJ1-5|.|TRBV5-8|.
TGTGCCAGCAGCTCAAGGGGGACCTTAGGGGGCAATCAGCCCCAGCATTTT
CASSSRGTLGGNQPQHF
>TRBJ2-7|once|TRBV7-2|.
TGTGCCAGCAGCTTAGGCTATATCTACGAGCAGTACTTC
CASSLGYIYEQYF
>TRBJ2-1|.|TRBV18|.
TGTGCCAGCTCACCAGAAGCGAATGAGCAGTTCTTC
CASSPEANEQFF
>TRBJ1-2|.|TRBV25-1|.
TGTGCCAGCAGTGCCGCGCCTACCTATGGCTACACCTTC
CASSAAPTYGYTF
>TRBJ2-2|few|TRBV4-3|TRBD2
TGCGCCAGCAAGGGGAGGGGAAGGGCCGGGGAGCTGTTTTTT
CASKGRGRAGELFF
>TRBJ2-7|.|TRBV18|.
TGTGCCAGCTCACCAGACAGTCGGGTCGAGCAGTACTTC
CASSPDSRVEQYF
>TRBJ2-7|.|TRBV28|TRBD2
TGTGCCAGCAGTTTATGGGCCGGGAGGGCCGACGAGCAGTACTTC
CASSLWAGRADEQYF
>TRBJ2-7|.|TRBV4-3|TRBD2
TGCGCCAGCAGCCAAGGACTAGCGCCGTCCTACGAGCAGTACTTC
CASSQGLAPSYEQYF
>TRBJ1-3|few|TRBV6-5|.
TGTGCCAGCAGTTACTCTACAAGACTCTCTGGAAACACCATATATTTT
CASSYSTRLSGNTIYF
>TRBJ1-2|.|TRBV5-8|.
TGTGCCAGCACCTTGGGGTTAAGGGGCCCCATCTATGGCTACACCTTC
CASTLGLRGPIYGYTF
>TRBJ1-1|.|TRBV6-5|TRBD1
TGTGCCAGCAGTTCTCCGGGACAGGGGAGTACTGAAGCTTTCTTT
CASSSPGQGSTEAFF
>TRBJ2-6|.|TRBV7-9|.
TGTGCCAGCGGCAGGGATGACTCTGGGGCCAACGTCCTGACTTTC
CASGRDDSGANVLTF
>TRBJ2-3|.|TRBV7-8|TRBD2
TGTGCCAGCAGCCCAACTAGCGGCCCTTACTCCACAGATACGCAGTATTTT
CASSPTSGPYSTDTQYF
>TRBJ2-3|.|TRBV28|TRBD1
TGTGCCAGCAGTTCGGCCAGGGGGACAGATACGCAGTATTTT
CASSSARGTDTQYF
>TRBJ2-3|few|TRBV9|.
TGTGCCAGCAGCGGAGGAGCAGGGCCCACAGATACGCAGTATTTT
CASSGGAGPTDTQYF
>TRBJ2-5|.|TRBV21-1|.
TGTGCCAGCAGCAAAGTGAGGTGGCGGGAACGGGGAGAGACCCAGTACTTC
CASSKVRWRERGETQYF
>TRBJ2-1|.|TRBV11-2|TRBD2
TGTGCCAGCAGCATGACTAGCGGGACAATAAATTTGGGTGAGCAGTTCTTC
CASSMTSGTINLGEQFF
>TRBJ2-2|.|TRBV27|TRBD1
TGTGCCAGCAGTTCGCTACAGGGGGCTACGAACACCGGGGAGCTGTTTTTT
CASSSLQGATNTGELFF
>TRBJ1-4|.|TRBV25-1|TRBD1
TGTGCCAGCAGAAGAGGGGGCCGTGAAAAACTGTTTTTT
CASRRGGREKLFF
>TRBJ2-1|.|TRBV7-3|TRBD1
TGTGCCAGCAGCTTAGGGACAGGAGAGAATGAGCAGTTCTTC
CASSLGTGENEQFF
>TRBJ1-1|few|TRBV7-6|.
TGTGCCAGCAGCGCCCGGGACAACAGGGCTTTCTTT
CASSARDNRAFF
>TRBJ1-1|.|TRBV11-1|TRBD1
TGTGCCAGCAGCTTAGTAGGGACAGGGCTCGTCGGCACTGAAGCTTTCTTT
CASSLVGTGLVGTEAFF
>TRBJ2-3|few|TRBV7-2|.
TGTGCCAGCAGCTCGCTAGGGGGCACAGATACGCAGTATTTT
CASSSLGGTDTQYF
>TRBJ2-1|.|TRBV6-1|TRBD2
TGTGCCAGCAGTGTACTAGCGGGAGGGGGGAGCTCCTACAATGAGCAGTTCTTC
CASSVLAGGGSSYNEQFF
>TRBJ1-1|.|TRBV29-1|.
TGCAGCGTTGAAATTGTTCATTACAGCATGAACACTGAAGCTTTCTTT
CSVEIVHYSMNTEAFF
>TRBJ1-2|.|TRBV5-6|.
TGTGCCAGCAACCCCTGGGGGAGGGGCGGCTACACCTTC
CASNPWGRGGYTF
>TRBJ1-6|.|TRBV11-3|TRBD1
TGTGCCAGCACCTCACCGGGACAGGGGAATTCACCCCTCCACTTT
CASTSPGQGNSPLHF
>TRBJ2-3|.|TRBV7-2|TRBD2
TGTGCCAGCAGCCCTTTGCGGGGGGTTAGCACAGATACGCAGTATTTT
CASSPLRGVSTDTQYF
>TRBJ1-1|.|TRBV4-3|.
TGCGCCAGCAGCCAAGATGAGGGTTGGACTGAAGCTTTCTTT
CASSQDEGWTEAFF
>TRBJ2-1|.|TRBV13|TRBD2
TGTGCCAGCAGCCCCCTGGGACTAGCGGGGGACAATGAGCAGTTCTTC
CASSPLGLAGDNEQFF
>TRBJ1-5|.|TRBV19|TRBD1
TGTGCCAGTAGTATGCCCCAGGGACAGGGAGATTTCAATCAGCCCCAGCATTTT
CASSMPQGQGDFNQPQHF
>TRBJ2-1|few|TRBV4-3|.
TGCGCCAGCGGGGGACTTACCTACAATGAGCAGTTCTTC
CASGGLTYNEQFF
>TRBJ2-2|.|TRBV5-1|.
TGCGCCAGCATCCTCTCGGGGAGTCCGAACACCGGGGAGCTGTTTTTT
CASILSGSPNTGELFF
>TRBJ2-1|.|TRBV5-1|TRBD2
TGCGCCAGCAGCACGACTAGCGGGAAGTACAATGAGCAGTTCTTC
CASSTTSGKYNEQFF
>TRBJ1-6|.|TRBV11-3|.
TGTGCCAGCAGCACAAGAAATTCACCCCTCCACTTT
CASSTRNSPLHF
>TRBJ1-1|.|TRBV19|.
TGTGCCAGTAGTGTTGTGCCGGGCACTGAAGCTTTCTTT
CASSVVPGTEAFF
>TRBJ2-1|.|TRBV28|.
TGTGCCAGCAGGGGGGGTGGGGGAAGGTACAATGAGCAGTTCTTC
CASRGGGGRYNEQFF
>TRBJ1-2|few|TRBV2|.
TGTGCCAGCATCGAGGGCGCTAACTATGGCTACACCTTC
CASIEGANYGYTF
>TRBJ2-2|few|TRBV29-1|TRBD2
TGCAGCGTTCCTCTAGCGGGAGACGCCGGGGAGCTGTTTTTT
CSVPLAGDAGELFF
>TRBJ1-1|.|TRBV30|.
TGTGCCTGGACCCCCGGCGGGTCCTACACTGAAGCTTTCTTT
CAWTPGGSYTEAFF
>TRBJ2-1|once|TRBV27|TRBD1
TGTGCCAGCCGACAGGGGGCGAACAATGAGCAGTTCTTC
CASRQGANNEQFF
>TRBJ2-3|.|TRBV9|.
TGTGCCAGCAGCGAACGAGGGGCTAGCGCCACAGATACGCAGTATTTT
CASSERGASATDTQYF
>TRBJ2-2|few|TRBV11-3|.
TGTGCCAGCAGCTTTCGGGGGGCGGCCGCCGGGGAGCTGTTTTTT
CASSFRGAAAGELFF
>TRBJ1-1|.|TRBV7-2|.
TGTGCCAGCAGCTTAGAGGAGGGAGAGGGGTGGATGGGCACTGAAGCTTTCTTT
CASSLEEGEGWMGTEAFF
>TRBJ2-3|.|TRBV9|TRBD2
TGTGCCAGCAGCGTTAGTGTCCCCACGACCGGGACTAGAAGCACAGATACGCAGTATTTT
CASSVSVPTTGTRSTDTQYF
>TRBJ1-5|.|TRBV2|.
TGTGCCAGCACCAAGGGACTCAATCAGCCCCAGCATTTT
CASTKGLNQPQHF